This T cell receptor beta chain originates from a study of blood T cell repertoires in COVID-19. Turning to the study itself: Italy, Spain and the United States were the sources of the convalescent and acute COVID-19 samples. From T cells, B-cell-depleted T cells, or PBMCs came the material, which was cDNA or gDNA.

The CDR3 is 14 amino acids. V was clipped by 3 bases and J by 2 bases, with 13 bases between them. Germline CDR1 is DFQATT and CDR2 is SNEGSKA (reference sequence). In the authors' methods: Estimated nucleated cell counts came from reference gene primer amplification. Assay used: immunoSEQ multiplex PCR; TCRdb lists only in-frame clones, some missing. V and J calls and clone size come straight from that table; D and trimming were deduced from the DNA. The table has about 210,000 clones, 65% to 85% seen once. The sequenced sample consisted of peripheral blood. The sequence was collected from a man aged 45-65 years with active or convalescent COVID-19. V usage is TRBV20-1 and J usage is TRBJ1-2, with a weak D call TRBD1 (6 bases). The chain's CDR3 is CSASHGGSNYGYTF. Written as DNA, the CDR3 is TGCAGTGCTAGTCATGGGGGCTCGAACTATGGCTACACCTTC.